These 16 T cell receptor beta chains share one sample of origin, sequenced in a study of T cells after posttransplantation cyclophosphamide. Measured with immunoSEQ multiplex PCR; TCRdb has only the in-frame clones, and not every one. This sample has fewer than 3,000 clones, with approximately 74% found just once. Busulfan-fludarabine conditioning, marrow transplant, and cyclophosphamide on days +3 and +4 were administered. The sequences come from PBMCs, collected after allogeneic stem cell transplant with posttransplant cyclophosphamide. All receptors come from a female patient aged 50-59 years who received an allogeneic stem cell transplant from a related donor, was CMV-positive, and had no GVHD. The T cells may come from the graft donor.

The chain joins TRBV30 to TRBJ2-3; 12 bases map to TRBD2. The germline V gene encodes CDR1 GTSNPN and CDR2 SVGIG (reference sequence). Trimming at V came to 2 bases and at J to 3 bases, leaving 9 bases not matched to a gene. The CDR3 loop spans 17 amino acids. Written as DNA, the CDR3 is TGTGCCTGGAGTCCCCCCCGCCTAGCGGGGGGGACAGATACGCAGTATTTT. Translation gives CAWSPPRLAGGTDTQYF. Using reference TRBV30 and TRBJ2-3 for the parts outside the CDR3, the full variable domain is SQTIHQWPATLVQPVGSPLSLECTVEGTSNPNLYWYRQAAGRGLQLLFYSVGIGQISSEVPQNLSASRPQDRQFILSSKKLLLSDSGFYLCAWSPPRLAGGTDTQYFGPGTRLTVL.

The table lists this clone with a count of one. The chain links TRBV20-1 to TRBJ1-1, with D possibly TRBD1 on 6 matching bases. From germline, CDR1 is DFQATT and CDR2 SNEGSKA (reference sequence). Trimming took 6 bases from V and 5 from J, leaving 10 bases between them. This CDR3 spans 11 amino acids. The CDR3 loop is CSAERGTEAFF. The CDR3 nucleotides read TGCAGTGCCGAGAGGGGGACTGAAGCTTTCTTT.

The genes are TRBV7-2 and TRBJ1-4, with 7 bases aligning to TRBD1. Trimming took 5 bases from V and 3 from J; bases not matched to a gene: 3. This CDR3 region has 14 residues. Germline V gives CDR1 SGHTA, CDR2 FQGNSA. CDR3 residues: CASSQGGPNEKLFF. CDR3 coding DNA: TGTGCCAGCAGCCAAGGGGGCCCTAATGAAAAACTGTTTTTT.

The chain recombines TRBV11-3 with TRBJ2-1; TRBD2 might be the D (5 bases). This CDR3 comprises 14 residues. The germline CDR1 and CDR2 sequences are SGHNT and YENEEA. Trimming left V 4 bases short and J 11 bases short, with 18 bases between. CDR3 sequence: CASSSPSAERQQFF. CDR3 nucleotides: TGTGCCAGCAGCTCCCCGTCTGCAGAGCGGCAGCAGTTCTTC.

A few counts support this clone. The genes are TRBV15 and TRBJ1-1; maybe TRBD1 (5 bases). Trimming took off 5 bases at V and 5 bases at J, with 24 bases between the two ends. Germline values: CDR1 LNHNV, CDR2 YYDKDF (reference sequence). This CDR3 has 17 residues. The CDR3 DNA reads TGTGCCACCAGCGGAGGGTCCGTGGAGGGGTTTAAGACTGAAGCTTTCTTT. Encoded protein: CATSGGSVEGFKTEAFF.

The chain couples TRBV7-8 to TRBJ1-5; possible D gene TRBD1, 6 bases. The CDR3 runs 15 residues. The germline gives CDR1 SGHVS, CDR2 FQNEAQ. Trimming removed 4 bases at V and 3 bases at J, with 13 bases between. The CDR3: CASSSGQTINQPQHF. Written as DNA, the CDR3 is TGTGCCAGCAGCTCCGGACAGACCATCAATCAGCCCCAGCATTTT. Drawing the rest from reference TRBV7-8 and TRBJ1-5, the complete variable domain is GAGVSQSPRYKVAKRGQDVALRCDPISGHVSLFWYQQALGQGPEFLTYFQNEAQLDKSGLPSDRFFAERPEGSVSTLKIQRTQQEDSAVYLCASSSGQTINQPQHFGDGTRLSIL.

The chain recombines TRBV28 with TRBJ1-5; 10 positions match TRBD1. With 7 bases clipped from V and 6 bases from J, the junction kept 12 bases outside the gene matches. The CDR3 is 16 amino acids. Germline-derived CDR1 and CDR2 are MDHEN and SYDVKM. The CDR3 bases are TGTGCCAGCAACCAGCACGGGGACAGGGGAAGTCAGCCCCAGCATTTT. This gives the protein CASNQHGDRGSQPQHF.

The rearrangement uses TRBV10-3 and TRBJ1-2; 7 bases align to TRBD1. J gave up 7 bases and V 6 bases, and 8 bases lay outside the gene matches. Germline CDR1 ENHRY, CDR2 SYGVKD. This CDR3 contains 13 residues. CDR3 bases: TGTGCCATCAGCCCTACAGGGGCAATTGGCTACACCTTC. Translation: CAISPTGAIGYTF.

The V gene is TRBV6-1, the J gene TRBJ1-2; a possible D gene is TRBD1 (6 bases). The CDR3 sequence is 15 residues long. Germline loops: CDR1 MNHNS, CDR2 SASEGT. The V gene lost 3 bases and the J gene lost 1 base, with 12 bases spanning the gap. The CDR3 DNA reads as TGTGCCAGCAGTGATTCGGGACAACTTAACTATGGCTACACCTTC. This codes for CASSDSGQLNYGYTF.

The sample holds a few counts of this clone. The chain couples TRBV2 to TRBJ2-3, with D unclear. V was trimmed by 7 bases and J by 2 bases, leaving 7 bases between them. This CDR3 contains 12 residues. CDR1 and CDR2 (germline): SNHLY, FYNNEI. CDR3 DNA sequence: TGTGCCAGCAATCCTTTCACAGATACGCAGTATTTT. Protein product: CASNPFTDTQYF.

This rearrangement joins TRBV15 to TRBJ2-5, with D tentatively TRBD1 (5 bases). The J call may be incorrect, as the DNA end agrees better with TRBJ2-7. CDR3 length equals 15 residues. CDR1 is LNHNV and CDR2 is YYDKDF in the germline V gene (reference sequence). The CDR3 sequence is CATSRENAGPYEQYF. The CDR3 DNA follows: TGTGCCACCAGCAGGGAAAACGCAGGGCCCTACGAGCAGTACTTC.

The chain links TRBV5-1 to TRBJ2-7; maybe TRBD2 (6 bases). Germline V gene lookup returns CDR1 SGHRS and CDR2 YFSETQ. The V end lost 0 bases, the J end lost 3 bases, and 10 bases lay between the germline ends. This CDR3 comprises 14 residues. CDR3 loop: CASSLEEGIYEQYF. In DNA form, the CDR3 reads TGCGCCAGCAGCTTGGAGGAGGGGATCTACGAGCAGTACTTC. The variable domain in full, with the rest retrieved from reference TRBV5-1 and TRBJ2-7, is KAGVTQTPRYLIKTRGQQVTLSCSPISGHRSVSWYQQTPGQGLQFLFEYFSETQRNKGNFPGRFSGRQFSNSRSEMNVSTLELGDSALYLCASSLEEGIYEQYFGPGTRLTVT.

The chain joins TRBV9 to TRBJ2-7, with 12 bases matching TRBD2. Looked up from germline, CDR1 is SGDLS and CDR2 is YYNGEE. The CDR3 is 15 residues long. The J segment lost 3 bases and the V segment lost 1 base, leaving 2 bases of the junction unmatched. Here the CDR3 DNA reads TGTGCCAGCAGCGTAACTAGCGGGGGGCTCTACGAGCAGTACTTC. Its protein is CASSVTSGGLYEQYF.

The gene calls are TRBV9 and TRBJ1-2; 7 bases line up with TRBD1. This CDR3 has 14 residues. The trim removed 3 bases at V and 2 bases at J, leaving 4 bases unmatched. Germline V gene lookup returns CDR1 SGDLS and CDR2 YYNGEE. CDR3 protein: CASSGGQRNYGYTF. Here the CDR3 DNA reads TGTGCCAGCAGCGGGGGACAGCGAAACTATGGCTACACCTTC.

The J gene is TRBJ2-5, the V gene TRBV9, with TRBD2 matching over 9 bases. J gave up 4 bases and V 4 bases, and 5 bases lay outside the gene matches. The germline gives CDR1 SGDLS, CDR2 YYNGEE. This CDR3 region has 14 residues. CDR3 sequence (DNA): TGTGCCAGCAGCTCTAGCGGGATTACAGAGACCCAGTACTTC. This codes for CASSSSGITETQYF.

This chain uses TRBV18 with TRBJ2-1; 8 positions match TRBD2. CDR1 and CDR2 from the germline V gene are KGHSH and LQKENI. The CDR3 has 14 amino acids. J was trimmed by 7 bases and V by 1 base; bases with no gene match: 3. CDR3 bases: TGTGCCAGCTCACCACTAGCGGGAAATAATGAGCAGTTCTTC. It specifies CASSPLAGNNEQFF.